The clone carrying this T cell receptor beta chain appeared once. The antigen is unknown. The data were produced by immunoSEQ multiplex PCR, yet TCRdb's version contains in-frame clones alone and is incomplete. The profile shows about 400,000 clones, 86% of them singletons. These data belong to a study of cytomegalovirus exposure and HLA in healthy donors. Across the whole study: The 120 validation repertoires and the roughly 670 first-cohort repertoires shared a platform, a later analysis reported. Broader study findings: There were 150 to 200 TCR beta chains listed as cytomegalovirus-associated. The finding came from a later analysis; first-cohort TCR clusters tended to co-occur in the roughly 120 validation repertoires. The dataset shows that most TCR sequences were rare, while some public TCRs occurred in many donors.

Germline V gene sequence: CDR1 LGHNA, CDR2 YNFKEQ. The V and J ends lost 0 bases and 0 bases respectively, with 14 bases between them. The CDR3 contains 17 residues. The TCR sequence derives from a woman aged 18-29 years in good health and CMV-seronegative. Material: PBMCs. The genes are TRBV4-2 and TRBJ1-1; D gene unclear. The CDR3 reads CASSQEAGTRMNTEAFF. CDR3 coding DNA: TGTGCCAGCAGCCAAGAGGCAGGTACAAGGATGAACACTGAAGCTTTCTTT.